This T cell receptor (beta chain) was sequenced during a study of blood T cell repertoires in COVID-19. About the research overall: The United States, Italy and Spain were the sources of the acute and convalescent COVID-19 samples. PBMCs, B-cell-depleted T cells, or T cells were the source of the cDNA or gDNA that made up the material.

The V gene lost 0 bases and the J gene lost 0 bases, with 9 bases spanning the gap. This CDR3 comprises 16 residues. This table comes from immunoSEQ multiplex PCR, and its TCRdb copy is limited to in-frame clones, with some not included. The data hold about 230,000 clones, with approximately 80% observed a single time. This TCR was recovered from a woman aged 80 or older with COVID-19, enrolled during active disease. Sequencing was performed on peripheral blood. The chain is built from TRBV6-7 and TRBJ1-5; D uncertain. TRBV6-7 is placed among ORFs of uncertain function. The CDR3, as DNA: TGTGCCAGCAGTTACTCCCTGAGGGTTAGCAATCAGCCCCAGCATTTT. Its protein is CASSYSLRVSNQPQHF.